The 22 T cell receptor beta chains in this list originate from one sample, sequenced in a study of blood T cells in healthy people across ages. A second about 7 to 12 cycle PCR used barcoded and J-beta primers. One entry per CDR3 protein, called by TCRdb with MiXCR from the 5' RACE reads. Among more than 550,000 distinct CDR3 sequences listed, about 24% were seen once. The sequenced sample consisted of blood. Every receptor here comes from a man between 65 and 85 years old in good health.

The V and J genes are TRBV7-6 and TRBJ2-5; no clear D gene. The end of the DNA is better explained by TRBJ2-7, so the J call may be wrong. The CDR3 sequence is 15 residues long. Germline V CDR1 and CDR2: SGHVS, FNYEAQ. The CDR3 region is CASSASLGISYEQYF. In DNA, the CDR3 is TGTGCCAGCAGCGCGTCGCTGGGAATTTCCTACGAGCAGTACTTC.

Details on this clonotype: Relative to the germline gene, one junction end is altered; a read error may explain this. The V gene is TRBV28, the J gene TRBJ2-7; 8 bases match TRBD1. Germline CDR1 and CDR2: MDHEN and SYDVKM. This CDR3 spans 12 amino acids. CDR3 bases: TGTGCCAGCAGTTTTAGGCGGGACAGGTTTTTCTTC. Its protein product is CASSFRRDRFFF.

The rearrangement links TRBV7-2 to TRBJ2-5, with a possible D match to TRBD2 (6 bases). V was clipped by 5 bases and J by 0 bases, with 16 bases between them. The V gene's germline CDR1 is SGHTA and CDR2 FQGNSA. The length of the CDR3 is 16 residues. The CDR3 nucleotides read TGTGCCAGCAGCAACGTCGTGCGGGGCTACCAAGAGACCCAGTACTTC. It codes for CASSNVVRGYQETQYF.

The V gene is TRBV9, the J gene TRBJ2-7, with TRBD1 matching over 7 bases. Germline V gene lookup returns CDR1 SGDLS and CDR2 YYNGEE. Trimming removed 3 bases from V and 5 bases from J; junction bases left unmatched: 11. There are 15 residues in the CDR3. CDR3 in amino acids: CASSAEDRDGDEQYF. The CDR3 DNA sequence: TGTGCCAGCAGCGCAGAAGACAGGGATGGTGACGAGCAGTACTTC.

The chain joins TRBV5-1 to TRBJ2-3; D is unclear. CDR1 is SGHRS, CDR2 YFSETQ, per germline. Trimming took off 4 bases at V and 0 bases at J, with 9 bases between the two ends. The CDR3 extends over 14 amino acids. This chain's CDR3 is CASSPELSTDTQYF. The CDR3 DNA is TGCGCCAGCAGCCCAGAGTTGAGCACAGATACGCAGTATTTT.

The CDR3 DNA reads as TGTGCCAGCAGTGTCATGGGTGCGGGTGAAGCTTTCTTT. It specifies CASSVMGAGEAFF. The chain employs TRBV2 and TRBJ1-1, with unresolved D. The CDR3 extends over 13 amino acids. Germline lookup yields CDR1 SNHLY and CDR2 FYNNEI. V dropped 4 bases and J dropped 7 bases, with 13 bases sitting between them.

The table lists this clonotype with a count of one. The chain joins TRBV5-5 to TRBJ2-7; D call uncertain. The germline gives CDR1 SGHKS, CDR2 YYEKEE (reference sequence). V was cut by 0 bases and J by 5 bases, with 6 bases left in between. The CDR3 spans 12 residues. CDR3 sequence: CASSLASHEQYF. The DNA of the CDR3 is TGTGCCAGCAGCTTGGCCTCGCACGAGCAGTACTTC.

The chain links TRBV12-3 or TRBV12-4 to TRBJ2-5, with 8 positions matching TRBD1. The CDR3 runs to 17 residues. V dropped 5 bases and J dropped 2; count of bases not matched to a gene: 13. CDR3 region: CASSQRLRGRGQETQYF. In DNA, the CDR3 is TGTGCCAGCAGTCAGCGACTCAGGGGGCGCGGGCAAGAGACCCAGTACTTC.

This chain links TRBV25-1 with TRBJ2-3; no firm D call. The CDR3 has 14 residues. Germline lookup yields CDR1 MGHDK and CDR2 SYGVNS. Deletions cut 3 bases from V and 2 bases from J, with 9 bases between. Here the CDR3 reads CASSDPPLTDTQYF. CDR3 sequence (DNA): TGTGCCAGCAGTGACCCGCCGCTCACAGATACGCAGTATTTT. The entire variable domain, with the rest obtained from reference TRBV25-1 and TRBJ2-3, is as follows: EADIYQTPRYLVIGTGKKITLECSQTMGHDKMYWYQQDPGMELHLIHYSYGVNSTEKGDLSSESTVSRIRTEHFPLTLESARPSHTSQYLCASSDPPLTDTQYFGPGTRLTVL.

This clonotype was seen more than once but under ten times. This chain joins TRBV6-5 and TRBJ1-1; D not certain. Trimming removed 5 bases from V and 7 bases from J, with 20 bases in between. The CDR3 runs 15 residues. CDR1 is MNHEY, CDR2 SVGAGI, per germline. The CDR3 loop is CASSNAGVTGGEAFF. CDR3 coding DNA: TGTGCCAGCAGTAACGCCGGGGTCACGGGAGGTGAAGCTTTCTTT.

This clonotype has only a few counts. This chain links TRBV12-3 or TRBV12-4 with TRBJ2-4; D possibly corresponds to TRBD1 (6 bases). CDR3 length equals 13 residues. V lost 6 bases and J 9 bases, leaving 15 bases between the germline ends. The CDR3 DNA follows: TGTGCCAGCAGGACAGGCGCCCCGGTCATTCAGTACTTC. Its translation is CASRTGAPVIQYF.

This chain uses TRBV20-1 with TRBJ2-5; 12 bases align to TRBD2. The DNA matches TRBJ2-1 better at its end, which makes the J call doubtful. The CDR3 loop spans 15 amino acids. Looked up from germline, CDR1 is DFQATT and CDR2 is SNEGSKA (reference sequence). The CDR3 here is CSARDLGTSGREQFF. In nucleotides, the CDR3 is TGCAGTGCTAGAGATCTTGGAACTAGCGGGAGGGAGCAGTTCTTC.

This clonotype was observed a few times. The chain links TRBV7-9 to TRBJ2-5; 9 nucleotides match TRBD1. J gave up 0 bases and V 5 bases, and 4 bases lay outside the gene matches. Germline CDR1 and CDR2: SEHNR and FQNEAQ (reference sequence). The CDR3 consists of 15 residues. CDR3 in amino acids: CASSPGTGNQETQYF. The CDR3 DNA follows: TGTGCCAGCAGCCCCGGGACAGGGAACCAAGAGACCCAGTACTTC.

In this sample, this clonotype turned up a few times. The chain has TRBV4-1 and TRBJ2-7; 7 nucleotides align to TRBD1. CDR3 length: 15 residues. The trim removed 0 bases at V and 2 bases at J, leaving 4 bases unmatched. The germline CDR1 and CDR2 sequences are MGHRA and YSYEKL. The CDR3 here is CASSQDPTGTYEQYV. For the CDR3, the DNA is TGCGCCAGCAGCCAAGACCCGACAGGGACCTACGAGCAGTACGTC.

This clonotype has only a few counts. The chain links TRBV5-1 to TRBJ1-2; maybe TRBD1 (6 bases). V was cut by 0 bases and J by 6 bases, with 15 bases left in between. Germline V gene data show CDR1 as SGHRS and CDR2 as YFSETQ. This CDR3 region has 15 residues. The CDR3 DNA is TGCGCCAGCAGCTTGGAGGGGACACCCGGAGATGGCTACACCTTC. It is translated as CASSLEGTPGDGYTF.

The chain combines TRBV3-1 with TRBJ1-2, with a weak D call TRBD1 (5 bases). Germline V lookup: CDR1 LGHDT, CDR2 YNNKEL (reference sequence). Trimming took 6 bases from V and 3 from J, leaving 11 bases between them. CDR3 length equals 13 residues. The CDR3 DNA sequence: TGTGCCAGCAGGGACACGCCTGACTATGGCTACACCTTC. Protein: CASRDTPDYGYTF.

Details on this clonotype: A junction boundary mismatches the germline segment, possibly from a read error. The V call is TRBV5-1, the J call TRBJ2-1; D perhaps matches TRBD2 (7 bases). CDR3 size: 15 residues. Per germline, CDR1 SGHRS and CDR2 YFSETQ. CDR3 region: CASRFSGRGIDEQFF. The DNA of the CDR3 is TGCGCCAGCCGCTTCTCGGGGAGGGGGATAGATGAGCAGTTCTTC.

In regard to this clonotype: The conserved phenylalanine or tryptophan is not found at the CDR3 terminus, so this likely reflects a read error. The chain links TRBV6-5 to TRBJ2-5, with TRBD2 identical over 12 bases. Per germline, CDR1 MNHEY and CDR2 SVGAGI. The CDR3 is 17 residues long. Losses at the gene ends were 4 bases for V and 2 bases for J; bases not matched to a gene: 8. CDR3 bases: TGTGCCAGCAGTTCATACCGACTAGCGGGAGCACAAGAGACCCAGTACCTC. It is translated as CASSSYRLAGAQETQYL.

The chain recombines TRBV20-1 with TRBJ1-2; TRBD1 aligns across 9 bases. The germline CDR1 and CDR2 sequences are DFQATT and SNEGSKA (reference sequence). The CDR3 totals 15 residues. V shed 0 bases and J 6 bases; nucleotides not matched to a gene: 8. CDR3 nucleotides: TGCAGTGCTAGAGATACTACGACAGGGGGAAATGGCTACACCTTC. Translating it yields CSARDTTTGGNGYTF.

The chain employs TRBV20-1 and TRBJ1-1, with a weak D call TRBD1 (6 bases). CDR1 is DFQATT, CDR2 SNEGSKA, per germline (reference sequence). The V end lost 5 bases, the J end lost 4 bases, and 20 bases lay between the germline ends. The CDR3 is 15 amino acids. This CDR3 is CSAFPGGASPTEAFF. The CDR3 DNA sequence: TGCAGTGCTTTCCCCGGGGGGGCCTCCCCCACTGAAGCTTTCTTT.

This clonotype was observed a single time. V gene TRBV11-2 combines with J gene TRBJ2-5, with TRBD2 identical over 9 bases. The tail of the sequence fits TRBJ2-7 better, so the J call may be wrong. The CDR3 covers 15 residues. In germline, CDR1 is SGHAT, CDR2 FQNNGV. The CDR3 DNA follows: TGTGCCAGCAGCTCTACGACTAGCGGCTCTTACGAGCAGTACTTC. Translating it yields CASSSTTSGSYEQYF.

This clonotype was observed a few times. V and J are TRBV5-5 and TRBJ2-3; 11 positions agree with TRBD2. After removal of 4 bases from V and 5 bases from J, the junction contained 3 bases not matched to a gene. Per germline, CDR1 SGHKS and CDR2 YYEKEE (reference sequence). The CDR3 is 14 amino acids. The CDR3 DNA is TGTGCCAGCAGCATAGGACTAGCGGGAGATACGCAGTATTTT. Translated: CASSIGLAGDTQYF.